Listed below are T cell receptor beta chains from one sample, sequenced in a study of control samples from healthy donors and cancer patients. TCRdb keeps only in-frame clones here, not all; method: immunoSEQ multiplex PCR. The data show some 120,000 clones, 85% to 95% seen once. Sequencing was done on a sample of PBMCs. These receptors all stem from a man aged 45-60 years with head and neck cancer. The CDR3 runs from the conserved cysteine through the conserved F or W. D genes are given only for firm matches. Expanded clones are given a class, and other clones once, few, many or no size at all.

CDR3 | DNA | J | D | size | V
CASSHTDYEQYF | TGTGCCAGCAGCCATACTGACTACGAGCAGTACTTC | TRBJ2-7 | . | . | TRBV7-9
CASSFGPEPQYF | TGTGCCAGCAGTTTCGGGCCAGAACCTCAGTACTTC | TRBJ2-7 | . | . | TRBV12-3/TRBV12-4
CASSPQSSGLYEQYF | TGTGCCAGCTCACCACAGTCTAGCGGGCTCTACGAGCAGTACTTC | TRBJ2-7 | TRBD2 | . | TRBV18
CASSTSPNYGYTF | TGTGCCAGCAGCACCAGCCCTAACTATGGCTACACCTTC | TRBJ1-2 | . | . | TRBV7-9
CATKEGLDNEQFF | TGTGCCACCAAGGAGGGGTTGGACAATGAGCAGTTCTTC | TRBJ2-1 | . | . | TRBV19
CASGVGRPDTQYF | TGTGCCAGCGGAGTAGGGCGGCCAGATACGCAGTATTTT | TRBJ2-3 | . | . | TRBV28
CASSLEGPPNTEAFF | TGCGCCAGCAGCTTGGAGGGACCACCGAACACTGAAGCTTTCTTT | TRBJ1-1 | . | . | TRBV5-1
CATSAWSRGELFF | TGTGCCACCAGTGCCTGGTCTCGCGGGGAGCTGTTTTTT | TRBJ2-2 | . | . | TRBV24-1
CASRRGLANNEQFF | TGTGCCAGCAGAAGAGGACTAGCCAACAATGAGCAGTTCTTC | TRBJ2-1 | TRBD2 | . | TRBV3-1/TRBV3-2
CACPRGRDGSPLHF | TGTGCCTGTCCGAGGGGGCGCGATGGTTCACCCCTCCACTTT | TRBJ1-6 | TRBD1 | . | TRBV30
CASSPTVSGNTIYF | TGTGCCAGCTCACCGACGGTCTCTGGAAACACCATATATTTT | TRBJ1-3 | . | once | TRBV7-8
CASSLPALNTEAFF | TGTGCCAGCAGCTTACCAGCCCTGAACACTGAAGCTTTCTTT | TRBJ1-1 | . | . | TRBV11-2
CASRLSGGPSTDTQYF | TGCGCCAGCAGACTCAGCGGGGGTCCAAGCACAGATACGCAGTATTTT | TRBJ2-3 | TRBD2 | . | TRBV5-1
CASSSPRHANTEAFF | TGTGCCAGCAGTTCGCCCCGGCACGCAAACACTGAAGCTTTCTTT | TRBJ1-1 | . | . | TRBV6-5
CASSPDPPSPLHF | TGTGCCAGCAGTCCGGACCCCCCGTCACCCCTCCACTTT | TRBJ1-6 | . | . | TRBV6-5
CASTPTPRDTQYF | TGTGCCAGCACCCCAACCCCGCGAGATACGCAGTATTTT | TRBJ2-3 | . | . | TRBV12-3/TRBV12-4
CASSSRTENEQFF | TGTGCCAGTAGTTCCCGGACAGAAAATGAGCAGTTCTTC | TRBJ2-1 | . | once | TRBV19
CASSWDRGTGELFF | TGTGCCAGCAGTTGGGACAGGGGGACCGGGGAGCTGTTTTTT | TRBJ2-2 | TRBD1 | once | TRBV27